This TCR beta chain is drawn from a study of human T cells and chemical hapten exposure. The time point was: patch test 1, 2 weeks after DPC sensitization. Treatment of the sample: therapeutic diphenylcyclopropenone sensitization with weekly scalp DPC. Each donor was an alopecia patient between 18 and 70 years of age who qualified for DPC. This clonotype occurred once. In the study's own analysis: Samples held a median of roughly 100,000 TCRs, range about 20,000–690,600. MiXCR was run by TCRdb on the RACE reads, yielding one entry per CDR3 protein. TCRdb's processing, not the authors' own work, is the source of the V and J calls. The sample has under 200,000 distinct CDR3 sequences, roughly 15% seen once. Germline V gene lookup returns CDR1 SQVTM and CDR2 ANQGSEA. V lost 3 bases and J 4 bases, leaving 12 bases between the germline ends. The CDR3 totals 13 residues.

This chain uses TRBV29-1 with TRBJ1-1, with unresolved D. The source material was whole blood, sampled in connection with sensitization to the hapten diphenylcyclopropenone (DPC). This sequence originates from a woman aged 25 to 39 with alopecia areata. Some clones in this sample may be carry-over from other donors' samples. The CDR3 region has the DNA TGCAGCGTTGATGGAGGGCCCGGCACTGAAGCTTTCTTT. This gives the protein CSVDGGPGTEAFF.